This paragraph reports one T cell receptor beta chain. Its antigen remains undetermined. Base qualities were left out, and no much larger clone turns up one base away. These data are taken from a study of memory CD4+ T cells and cytomegalovirus serostatus (dated by TCRdb to about 2019). Background on the whole study: The cohort included roughly 33 healthy adults from Belgium, of whom 9 were CMV seropositive and 24 were CMV seronegative. To replicate a published TCR-based CMV serostatus classifier, the researchers sequenced the CD4+ memory TCRbeta repertoires of a Belgian cohort whose cytomegalovirus serostatus was known. General conclusions and limits of the study: Results were interpreted as suggesting that the CMV-associated TCR signature is largely present in the CD4+ memory repertoire. Among the roughly 160 previously reported CMV-associated TCRbeta sequences, 67 showed up in the CD4+ memory repertoires, with each one found in between one and five individuals. CMV serostatus prediction reached a median bootstrapped AUC of about 0.95 with the original framework and 0.9 to 0.93 with a US-trained random forest. A median bootstrapped AUC of around 0.95 with a 95% CI of 0.76-1.00 was achieved on the Belgian cohort by the original-framework classifier. Only CD4+CD45RO+ memory cells were sequenced, in contrast to the original study, which included naive and memory CD4+ and CD8+ populations.

Genomic DNA was extracted from sorted cells with the Quick-DNA Microprep Kit. TCRbeta DNA was amplified with the immunoSEQ hsTCRbeta kit following the manufacturer's protocol. TCRbeta libraries were sequenced on an Illumina MiSeq instrument. As for the authors' bioinformatics: Removing out-of-frame sequences left 2,204,828 distinct TCRbeta sequences, an average of approximately 61,000 per individual. Each individual was scored using the number of some 150 previously reported CMV-associated TCRbeta sequences that the individual carried and the total number of productive distinct TCRbeta sequences. A beta-binomial model was reimplemented in Python, and scikit-learn random forests with default parameters were trained on US cohort data. Classifier performance on the Belgian cohort was summarized as median AUC with percentile confidence intervals calculated over 10,000 bootstrap iterations. TCRdb mirrors the immuneACCESS table, restricted to in-frame sequences. Some clones are absent from its copies; in checked studies, under half trace to an unresolved V gene, and the reason for the others is unknown. V and J calls and clone size are as listed in that table; D and trimming were resolved from the DNA. This sample lists under 50,000 clones; 78% were detected once. Around 0.77% of the sample goes to the ten largest clones.

A FACSAria II was used to sort memory CD4+ T cells, defined as single viable CD3+CD4+CD8-CD45RO+ cells. CMV serostatus was determined with a Roche Elecsys assay detecting serum IgG against CMV pp150, pp28, p38 and p52. After thawing, total CD4+ T cells were enriched by positive selection with CD4 magnetic microbeads. Samples originated from another study that specifically interrogated the CD4+ T cell memory repertoire. Peripheral blood mononuclear cells were isolated and cryopreserved following standard operating procedures; serum was stored at -80 °C. Staining used CD3-PerCP (BW264/56), CD4-APC (RPA-T4), CD45RO-PE (UCHT1) and CD8-Pacific Orange (3B5) antibodies, with Sytox blue excluding non-viable cells. Counted from cysteine to phenylalanine, this CDR3 has 15 amino acids. Only CDR3 DNA remains: 45 bases, in frame from the first base. At the junction V is shortened by 6 bases and J by 2 bases, with 13 bases in between. The germline V gene (reference sequence) gives CDR1 as MNHEY and CDR2 as SMNVEV.

Recombination connected TRBV27 to TRBJ2-2, with a weak D call of TRBD2 (6 bases match). The origin of this receptor is an adult in good health and CMV-seronegative. Sequencing was performed on memory CD4+ T cells from blood. The nucleotide sequence is TGTGCCAGCAGGCCCGGGACTGTTAACACCGGGGAGCTGTTTTTT. Translated, it gives CASRPGTVNTGELFF.